This TCR beta chain was captured in a study of cytomegalovirus exposure and HLA in healthy donors. Study background: Early release data held around 80 million unique TCRs from HLA-typed donors. Study-level findings and limits: HLA-A and HLA-B allele assignments for most subjects were reportedly predicted accurately using TCR beta sequences. As a later analysis revealed, most CMV-associated TCR beta chains appeared HLA-restricted.

Comments on this clone: Its antigen remains unidentified.

Researchers ran the PCR with 60 Vbeta and 13 Jbeta primers. Generated by immunoSEQ multiplex PCR, the TCRdb table keeps only in-frame clones and is missing some. In the table there are 100,000 to 150,000 clones, roughly 82% of which are singletons. The sample consisted of PBMCs. The source of this sequence is a male donor in good health and CMV-seropositive.

This CDR3 reads CASSASGGSSYEQYF. CDR3 DNA: TGTGCCAGCAGCGCCAGCGGGGGGAGCTCCTACGAGCAGTACTTC. The V and J genes are TRBV21-1 and TRBJ2-7; the table's D call, TRBD2, was not checked against the DNA. TRBV21-1 represents a pseudogene. The CDR3 runs 15 residues.